This TCR beta chain was retrieved from a study of blood T cell repertoires in COVID-19. About the research overall: The cDNA or gDNA used as material had been derived from T cells, B-cell-depleted T cells, or PBMCs.

Patients in Seattle were enrolled during active infection, then followed longitudinally. The CDR3 has 14 residues. The germline V gene has CDR1 MNHEY and CDR2 SMNVEV (reference sequence). Deletions cut 4 bases from V and 4 bases from J, with 8 bases between. Only one count was recorded for this clone. TCRdb's copy holds only in-frame clones and misses some; the assay was immunoSEQ multiplex PCR. In the table there are 250,000 to 300,000 clones, 88% of which are singletons. The receptor was isolated from a woman between 70 and 85 years old with COVID-19, enrolled during active disease. Source material: peripheral blood. V is TRBV27 and J is TRBJ1-6; D not certain. The CDR3 is CASSSSQYNSPLHF. The CDR3 nucleotides are TGTGCCAGCAGTTCCAGTCAGTATAATTCACCCCTCCACTTT.